The clone carrying this T cell receptor (beta chain) was observed a handful of times. Its antigen is undetermined. 5'RACE template switching added a universal primer site and UMIs to TCR cDNA. One entry per CDR3 protein results from TCRdb running MiXCR on the 5' RACE reads. Found here are around 340,000 distinct CDR3 sequences, around 12% of them singletons; the top ten hold 3.2%. CDR1 is SGHVS, CDR2 FNYEAQ, per germline. The CDR3 loop spans 15 amino acids. J was trimmed by 2 bases and V by 5 bases; bases with no gene match: 5. This sample is part of a study of T cells after yellow fever vaccination. Study context: Where fractions had low cell numbers, libraries were prepared from them with the SMART-Seq v4 Ultra Low Input RNA kit. General observations from the study: Among primary-vaccination clones, most reappeared after the booster, at almost 98% for CD4 and about 90% for CD8. Weaker in magnitude, the secondary response showed a faster peak on day 5 versus 15.

The sequencing used CD4+ T cells sorted from PBMCs, collected 15 days after the yellow fever booster vaccination. The J gene is TRBJ1-5, the V gene TRBV7-6; 8 bases are a match to TRBD1. The TCR comes from a man younger than 35 who received the YFV17D yellow fever vaccine. CDR3 nucleotide sequence: TGTGCCAGCAGCCGCGGACAGGGCGGCAATCAGCCCCAGCATTTT. This codes for CASSRGQGGNQPQHF. The variable domain in full, completed from reference TRBV7-6 and TRBJ1-5, reads GAGVSQSPRYKVTKRGQDVALRCDPISGHVSLYWYRQALGQGPEFLTYFNYEAQQDKSGLPNDRFSAERPEGSISTLTIQRTEQRDSAMYRCASSRGQGGNQPQHFGDGTRLSIL.